The clone carrying this T cell receptor beta chain was seen once. Antigen specificity is unknown. The sample originates from a study of T-cell reconstitution after alpha-beta-depleted transplantation in children. A library of TCRbeta sequences, prepared with unique molecular identifiers, was generated. TCRdb passed the PCR reads through MiXCR, listing each CDR3 protein once. The repertoire consists of about 460,000 distinct CDR3 sequences, with over 9.5% occurring once and the leading ten covering about 15%. Study-wide results and limits: Surviving recipient cells, namely T cells and thymic progenitors, were the source of high day-60 TCRbeta diversity in some patients. At the one-year point after transplant, T-cell counts and TCRbeta diversity were found to come mostly from T cells that had been newly produced. By about two months after transplant, alpha-beta T cells reportedly arose from several hundred graft clones that had expanded.

CDR1 is LGHNT and CDR2 is FRNRAP in the germline V gene. The trim removed 3 bases at V and 7 bases at J, leaving 2 bases unmatched. This CDR3 region has 12 residues. The chain employs TRBV12-5 and TRBJ1-1, with 7 bases identical to TRBD1. The source was PBMCs, mostly from graft donor cells, collected 180 days after TCRalphabeta/CD19-depleted stem cell transplant. This clonotype originated in a female patient aged 2-10 years who had a stem cell transplant for aplastic anemia, so the T cells may come from the graft donor. The CDR3 here is CASGFDRDEAFF. In DNA, the CDR3 is TGTGCTAGTGGTTTCGACAGGGATGAAGCTTTCTTT. Together with reference TRBV12-5 and TRBJ1-1, the CDR3 gives the full variable domain: DARVTQTPRHKVTEMGQEVTMRCQPILGHNTVFWYRQTMMQGLELLAYFRNRAPLDDSGMPKDRFSAEMPDATLATLKIQPSEPRDSAVYFCASGFDRDEAFFGQGTRLTVV.